Presented here are 15 T cell receptor beta chains from one specimen sequenced in a study of blood T cell repertoires in COVID-19. The method was immunoSEQ multiplex PCR; TCRdb's version includes in-frame clones alone and lacks a portion of them. The sample consists of under 70,000 clones, less than 85% of them appearing once. The sample comprised peripheral blood. All receptors derive from an older woman with acute or convalescent COVID-19.

This clone has just a few counts. The chain has TRBV5-6 and TRBJ2-1; unclear D gene. CDR1 is SGHDT, CDR2 YYEEEE, per germline. Trimming cost V 0 bases and J 7 bases, with 11 bases left between them. The CDR3 sequence is 14 residues long. CDR3 nucleotide sequence: TGTGCCAGCAGCTTGGGTCGTACAGTGAATGAGCAGTTCTTC. Translated, it gives CASSLGRTVNEQFF.

The chain has TRBV5-4 and TRBJ1-2; D not resolved. Between the trimmed V and J ends, which lost 1 base and 2 bases, there was a span of 9 bases. The CDR3 length is 14 residues. Germline V lookup: CDR1 SGHNT, CDR2 YYREEE (reference sequence). The CDR3 loop reads CASSLLQSNYGYTF. DNA for the CDR3: TGTGCCAGCAGCTTGTTACAGTCGAACTATGGCTACACCTTC.

The chain employs TRBV18 and TRBJ2-6; a possible D gene is TRBD2 (5 bases). This CDR3 comprises 18 residues. Germline V lookup: CDR1 KGHSH, CDR2 LQKENI. The V end lost 2 bases, the J end lost 2 bases, and 16 bases lay between the germline ends. The CDR3: CASSPRRVRGPGANVLTF. CDR3 bases: TGTGCCAGCTCACCAAGACGCGTCCGGGGTCCTGGGGCCAACGTCCTGACTTTC.

This sequence joins TRBV9 and TRBJ1-3; tentative D call: TRBD1 (6 bases). Germline loops: CDR1 SGDLS, CDR2 YYNGEE. The CDR3 covers 15 residues. V lost 4 bases and J 2 bases, leaving 13 bases between the germline ends. The CDR3 nucleotides are TGTGCCAGCAGCCCCCAACAGGGAACTGGAAACACCATATATTTT. This encodes CASSPQQGTGNTIYF.

This clone came up once. The rearrangement uses TRBV3-1 (or the pseudogene TRBV3-2) and TRBJ2-7, with 8 bases aligning to TRBD2. The trim removed 4 bases at V and 3 bases at J, leaving 2 bases unmatched. Germline V CDR1 and CDR2: LGHDT, YNNKEL (reference sequence). CDR3 length: 13 amino acids. CDR3 nucleotide sequence: TGTGCCAGCAGCCCGGGGGGGGTCTACGAGCAGTACGTC. It yields the protein CASSPGGVYEQYV.

This chain links TRBV25-1 with TRBJ2-1; D remains unclear. Trimming took off 5 bases at V and 7 bases at J, with 6 bases between the two ends. CDR3 length: 11 amino acids. CDR1 MGHDK and CDR2 SYGVNS come from the germline V gene. CDR3 amino acids: CASSPRNEQFF. DNA for the CDR3: TGTGCCAGCAGTCCCCGGAATGAGCAGTTCTTC.

CDR3 nucleotides: TGTGCCAGCAGTGCGGGACAGAACTATGGCTACACCTTC. Translated: CASSAGQNYGYTF. This rearrangement joins TRBV2 to TRBJ1-2, with 7 bases aligning to TRBD1. This CDR3 spans 13 amino acids. V lost 4 bases, J lost 2 bases, and 1 base stayed unmatched. Germline CDR1 SNHLY, CDR2 FYNNEI.

This clone has just a few counts. This chain uses TRBV12-5 with TRBJ1-5, with 8 bases fitting TRBD1. The CDR3 loop spans 16 amino acids. With 7 bases clipped from V and 10 bases from J, the junction kept 18 bases outside the gene matches. Germline V lookup: CDR1 LGHNT, CDR2 FRNRAP. The chain's CDR3 is CASAREVGQGRRPQHF. CDR3 bases: TGTGCTAGTGCTCGAGAGGTTGGACAGGGCAGGAGACCCCAGCATTTT.

This clone was recorded a few times. This sequence joins TRBV4-1 and TRBJ1-2; D is undetermined. The V end was cut by 0 bases, the J end by 0 bases, with 11 bases between. Germline lookup yields CDR1 MGHRA and CDR2 YSYEKL. CDR3 size: 16 residues. CDR3 sequence (DNA): TGCGCCAGCAGCCAAGAGATGGGCAGAACTAACTATGGCTACACCTTC. Its translation: CASSQEMGRTNYGYTF.

The V gene is TRBV7-2, the J gene TRBJ1-5; D might be TRBD1 (6 bases). The germline V gene has CDR1 SGHTA and CDR2 FQGNSA. Trimming took 5 bases from V and 7 from J, leaving 12 bases between them. The CDR3 length is 13 residues. Written as DNA, the CDR3 is TGTGCCAGCAGCCCACAGGGTCGGCAGCCCCAGCATTTT. This sequence encodes CASSPQGRQPQHF.

The V gene is TRBV6-2 or TRBV6-3, the J gene TRBJ1-1, with D uncertain. V was pared by 0 bases and J by 1 base, with 3 bases between. The CDR3 sequence is 13 residues long. The germline gives CDR1 MNHEY, CDR2 SVGEGT. In DNA form, the CDR3 reads TGTGCCAGCAGTTACTCCAAGAACACTGAAGCTTTCTTT. Translation gives CASSYSKNTEAFF.

CDR3 residues: CASSLGKGVGYEQYV. The CDR3 DNA follows: TGTGCCAGCTCACTGGGGAAGGGGGTAGGCTACGAGCAGTACGTC. The chain combines TRBV6-5 with TRBJ2-7; possible D gene TRBD1, 6 bases. The CDR3 has 15 residues. Trimming shortened V by 8 bases and J by 3 bases, and 20 bases separated the two germline ends. The germline CDR1 and CDR2 sequences are MNHEY and SVGAGI.

The chain is built from TRBV4-2 and TRBJ1-3; D is uncertain. CDR1 is LGHNA and CDR2 is YNFKEQ in the germline V gene. Between the trimmed V and J ends, which lost 1 base and 0 bases, there was a span of 10 bases. There are 16 residues in the CDR3. The CDR3 is CASSQGSLNSGNTIYF. Written as DNA, the CDR3 is TGTGCCAGCAGCCAAGGATCACTGAACTCTGGAAACACCATATATTTT.

This rearrangement joins TRBV7-9 to TRBJ1-2; 7 bases are shared with TRBD1. The J segment lost 4 bases and the V segment lost 5 bases, leaving 10 bases of the junction unmatched. The germline V gene has CDR1 SEHNR and CDR2 FQNEAQ (reference sequence). This CDR3 contains 15 residues. CDR3 amino acids: CASSPGGGVPYGYTF. Here the CDR3 DNA reads TGTGCCAGCAGCCCAGGGGGTGGGGTTCCCTATGGCTACACCTTC.

This clone was seen just once. V is TRBV7-9 and J is TRBJ2-1; the D gene is possibly TRBD2 (6 bases). The CDR3 extends over 13 amino acids. Deletions cut 5 bases from V and 9 bases from J, with 14 bases between. CDR1 and CDR2 (germline): SEHNR, FQNEAQ (reference sequence). The CDR3 nucleotides are TGTGCCAGCAGCCCCTCGGGGCGGGGTGAGCAGTTCTTC. Encoded protein: CASSPSGRGEQFF. Full variable domain (remainder filled in from reference TRBV7-9 and TRBJ2-1): DTGVSQNPRHKITKRGQNVTFRCDPISEHNRLYWYRQTLGQGPEFLTYFQNEAQLEKSRLLSDRFSAERPKGSFSTLEIQRTEQGDSAMYLCASSPSGRGEQFFGPGTRLTVL.